This TCR beta chain comes out of a study of blood T cell repertoires in COVID-19. Study at large: Both acute and convalescent COVID-19 samples were obtained from the United States, Italy and Spain.

Some clones are missing from TCRdb's copy, which holds only in-frame ones; the method was immunoSEQ multiplex PCR. The data contain approximately 73,000 clones, approximately 89% of them singletons. This clone was observed a single time. The sample taken for sequencing was peripheral blood. The TCR originated in a woman aged 60 to 75 with acute or convalescent COVID-19.

CDR3 coding DNA: TGTGCCATCAGTGAGACGGTAAGCTCCTACAATGAGCAGTTCTTC. Amino acid sequence: CAISETVSSYNEQFF. The rearrangement links TRBV10-3 to TRBJ2-1; D remains ambiguous. Trimming removed 2 bases from V and 0 bases from J, with 8 bases in between. Germline V gene sequence: CDR1 ENHRY, CDR2 SYGVKD. This CDR3 spans 15 amino acids.